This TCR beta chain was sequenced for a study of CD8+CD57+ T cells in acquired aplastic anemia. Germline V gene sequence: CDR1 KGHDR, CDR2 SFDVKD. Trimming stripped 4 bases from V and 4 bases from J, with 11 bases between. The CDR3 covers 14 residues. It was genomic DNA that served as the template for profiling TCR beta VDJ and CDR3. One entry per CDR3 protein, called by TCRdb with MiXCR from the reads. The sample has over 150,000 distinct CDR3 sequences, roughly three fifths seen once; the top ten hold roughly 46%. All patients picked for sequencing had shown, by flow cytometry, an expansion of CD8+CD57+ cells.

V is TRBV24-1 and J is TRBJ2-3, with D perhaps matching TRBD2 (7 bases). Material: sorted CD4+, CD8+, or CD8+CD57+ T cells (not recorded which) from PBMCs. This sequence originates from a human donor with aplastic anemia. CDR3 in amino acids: CATSERGGADTQYF. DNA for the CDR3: TGTGCCACCAGTGAGAGGGGGGGTGCAGATACGCAGTATTTT.